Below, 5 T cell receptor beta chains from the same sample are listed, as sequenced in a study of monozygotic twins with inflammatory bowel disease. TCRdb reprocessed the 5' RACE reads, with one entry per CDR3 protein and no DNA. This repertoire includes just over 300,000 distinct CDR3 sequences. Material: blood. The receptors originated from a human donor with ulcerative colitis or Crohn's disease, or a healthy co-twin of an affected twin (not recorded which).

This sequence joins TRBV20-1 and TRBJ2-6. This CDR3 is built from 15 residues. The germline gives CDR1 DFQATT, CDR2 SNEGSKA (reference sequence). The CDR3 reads CSARDVDSGANVLTF.

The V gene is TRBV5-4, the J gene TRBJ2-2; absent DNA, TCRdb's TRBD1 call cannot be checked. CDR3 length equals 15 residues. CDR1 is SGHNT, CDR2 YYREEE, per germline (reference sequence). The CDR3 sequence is CASSPGTGGNGELFF.

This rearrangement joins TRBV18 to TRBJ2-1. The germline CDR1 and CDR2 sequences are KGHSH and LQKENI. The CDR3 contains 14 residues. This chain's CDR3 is CASSPPPVGNEQFF. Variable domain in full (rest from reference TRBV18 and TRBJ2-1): NAGVMQNPRHLVRRRGQEARLRCSPMKGHSHVYWYRQLPEEGLKFMVYLQKENIIDESGMPKERFSAEFPKEGPSILRIQQVVRGDSAAYFCASSPPPVGNEQFFGPGTRLTVL.

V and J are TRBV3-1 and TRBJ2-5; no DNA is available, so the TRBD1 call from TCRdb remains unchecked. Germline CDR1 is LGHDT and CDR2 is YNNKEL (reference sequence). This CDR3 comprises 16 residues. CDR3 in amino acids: CASSQGSGSGQETQYF.

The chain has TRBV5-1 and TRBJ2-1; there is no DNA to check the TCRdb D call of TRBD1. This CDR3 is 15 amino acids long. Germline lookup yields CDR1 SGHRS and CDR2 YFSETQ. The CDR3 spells CASRTGFSSYNEQFF.